This T cell receptor (beta chain) was recorded in a study of Graves' ophthalmopathy and Graves' hyperthyroidism. The CDR3 consists of 15 residues. The V gene lost 3 bases and the J gene lost 2 bases, with 11 bases spanning the gap. The germline CDR1 and CDR2 sequences are MDHEN and SYDVKM. Eligible hyperthyroidism cases comprised new diagnoses of under 2 months' duration in individuals aged 18 to 65. On this clonotype itself: The target antigen is unknown.

The authors amplified TCR beta CDR3 regions, and they did so from RNA transcripts for repertoire sequencing. First-round RT-PCR used HTBI primers; second-round multiplex PCR followed. TCRdb independently ran MiXCR on the multiplex PCR reads; one entry per CDR3 protein. In the table there are hundreds of thousands of distinct CDR3 sequences, 21% of which are singletons. Overall study results and limits: Forecasting of ophthalmopathy progression by the model achieved almost 71% sensitivity and roughly 78% specificity.

The genes are TRBV28 and TRBJ1-5; TRBD1 is a possible D gene (5 bases). Sequenced: peripheral blood. The clonotype comes from a woman aged 18 to 35 with stable Graves' hyperthyroidism. The CDR3 is CASSLGGYGNQPQHF. Here the CDR3 DNA reads TGTGCCAGCAGTTTGGGGGGGTACGGCAATCAGCCCCAGCATTTT.